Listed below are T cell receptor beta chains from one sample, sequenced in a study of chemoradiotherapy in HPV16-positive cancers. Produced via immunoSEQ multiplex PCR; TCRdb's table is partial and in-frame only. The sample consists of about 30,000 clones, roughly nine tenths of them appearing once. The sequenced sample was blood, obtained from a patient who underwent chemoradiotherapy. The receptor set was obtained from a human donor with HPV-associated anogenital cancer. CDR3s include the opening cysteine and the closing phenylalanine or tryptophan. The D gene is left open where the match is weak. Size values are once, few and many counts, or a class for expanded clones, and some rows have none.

CDR3 DNA: TGTGCCAGCTCACTAGCAGGGACAACTAATGAAAAACTGTTTTTT
CDR3 protein: CASSLAGTTNEKLFF
clone size: .
J gene: TRBJ1-4
V gene: TRBV18
D gene: .

CDR3 DNA: TGTGCCAGCAGCGTAGGTCCCACCCCCACTGAAGCTTTCTTT
CDR3 protein: CASSVGPTPTEAFF
clone size: .
J gene: TRBJ1-1
V gene: TRBV9
D gene: .

CDR3 DNA: TGTGCCATCAGTGCGACAGGGGGCGCTCGGGAGCAGTACTTC
CDR3 protein: CAISATGGAREQYF
clone size: .
J gene: TRBJ2-7
V gene: TRBV10-3
D gene: TRBD1

CDR3 DNA: TGTGCCAGCAGTCTCAAATCCACCTACGAGCAGTACTTC
CDR3 protein: CASSLKSTYEQYF
clone size: .
J gene: TRBJ2-7
V gene: TRBV27
D gene: .

CDR3 DNA: TGTGCCAGCAGTTTAAAACAGCCCCAGCATTTT
CDR3 protein: CASSLKQPQHF
clone size: .
J gene: TRBJ1-5
V gene: TRBV28
D gene: .

CDR3 DNA: TGCGCCAGCAGCTTGGTGATAGAAGGTACGCAGTATTTT
CDR3 protein: CASSLVIEGTQYF
clone size: .
J gene: TRBJ2-3
V gene: TRBV5-1
D gene: .

CDR3 DNA: TGTGCCAGCAGTGGCGGGGCAGATAGCTCCTACAATGAGCAGTTCTTC
CDR3 protein: CASSGGADSSYNEQFF
clone size: .
J gene: TRBJ2-1
V gene: TRBV2
D gene: .

CDR3 DNA: TGTGCCAGCTCGTTTATCGCAGTTCAGCCCCAGCATTTT
CDR3 protein: CASSFIAVQPQHF
clone size: once
J gene: TRBJ1-5
V gene: TRBV18
D gene: .

CDR3 DNA: TGTGCCAGCAGCTTCCCAAAGACTAGCGGGGGGGTAGACACAGATACGCAGTATTTT
CDR3 protein: CASSFPKTSGGVDTDTQYF
clone size: few
J gene: TRBJ2-3
V gene: TRBV5-4
D gene: TRBD2

CDR3 DNA: TGTGCCAGCAGCCTTGGCGCAAACACAGATACGCAGTATTTT
CDR3 protein: CASSLGANTDTQYF
clone size: .
J gene: TRBJ2-3
V gene: TRBV25-1
D gene: .

CDR3 DNA: TGTGCCAACCAGGGAGGGCCTAGCTCCTACGAGCAGTACTTC
CDR3 protein: CANQGGPSSYEQYF
clone size: .
J gene: TRBJ2-7
V gene: TRBV18
D gene: TRBD2

CDR3 DNA: TGTGCCAGCAGCTTGCCAGGGAACTATGGCTACACCTTC
CDR3 protein: CASSLPGNYGYTF
clone size: .
J gene: TRBJ1-2
V gene: TRBV5-4
D gene: .

CDR3 DNA: TGCGCCAGCAGCTTGGACAACGAGCAGTACTTC
CDR3 protein: CASSLDNEQYF
clone size: .
J gene: TRBJ2-7
V gene: TRBV5-1
D gene: .

CDR3 DNA: TGTGCCATCAGTGCTGGAGACGGCAATCAGCCCCAGCATTTT
CDR3 protein: CAISAGDGNQPQHF
clone size: .
J gene: TRBJ1-5
V gene: TRBV10-3
D gene: .

CDR3 DNA: TGTGCCACCGGACAGGGATTAGGAACTGAAGCTTTCTTT
CDR3 protein: CATGQGLGTEAFF
clone size: .
J gene: TRBJ1-1
V gene: TRBV10-3
D gene: TRBD1

CDR3 DNA: TGTGCCAGCAGCTTGGGGGGGGGATGGGCTCAGCCCCAGCATTTT
CDR3 protein: CASSLGGGWAQPQHF
clone size: .
J gene: TRBJ1-5
V gene: TRBV5-5
D gene: .

CDR3 DNA: TGTGCCAGCAGCCTCCCGGGACTAGCGGGAGTAAATGAGCAGTTCTTC
CDR3 protein: CASSLPGLAGVNEQFF
clone size: .
J gene: TRBJ2-1
V gene: TRBV13
D gene: TRBD2

CDR3 DNA: TGTGCCAGCAGCTTAGACCGACAGGGCCCTACGTCGAAGCAGTACTTC
CDR3 protein: CASSLDRQGPTSKQYF
clone size: .
J gene: TRBJ2-7
V gene: TRBV7-6
D gene: TRBD1

CDR3 DNA: TGTGCCAGCAGTGACAGGGAGGGTAGCAATCAGCCCCAGCATTTT
CDR3 protein: CASSDREGSNQPQHF
clone size: .
J gene: TRBJ1-5
V gene: TRBV6-1
D gene: .

CDR3 DNA: TGTGCCAGCAATGGACTAGCGGGGGACCGCTACAATGAGCAGTTCTTC
CDR3 protein: CASNGLAGDRYNEQFF
clone size: .
J gene: TRBJ2-1
V gene: TRBV2
D gene: TRBD2

CDR3 DNA: TGTGCCAGCAGCCCTATAGTAGCGGGATTAGATACGCAGTATTTT
CDR3 protein: CASSPIVAGLDTQYF
clone size: .
J gene: TRBJ2-3
V gene: TRBV7-6
D gene: TRBD2

CDR3 DNA: TGCGCCAGCAGCTTGAAAGTGAGCGGCCCACAAGAGACCCAGTACTTC
CDR3 protein: CASSLKVSGPQETQYF
clone size: .
J gene: TRBJ2-5
V gene: TRBV5-1
D gene: .

CDR3 DNA: TGTGCCAGCAGTTTGGGGTGGGGCAATCAGCCCCAGCATTTT
CDR3 protein: CASSLGWGNQPQHF
clone size: .
J gene: TRBJ1-5
V gene: TRBV28
D gene: .

CDR3 DNA: TGTGCCAGCACCATACAGGGGGAATCACCCCTCCACTTT
CDR3 protein: CASTIQGESPLHF
clone size: .
J gene: TRBJ1-6
V gene: TRBV5-6
D gene: TRBD1

CDR3 DNA: TGTGCCAGCAGCCCGCGGGACAGGGGGCGATTCGCTGGAAACACCATATATTTT
CDR3 protein: CASSPRDRGRFAGNTIYF
clone size: .
J gene: TRBJ1-3
V gene: TRBV9
D gene: TRBD1

CDR3 DNA: TGTGCCAGCAGCCCCCAACCAGGGTATGGCTACACCTTC
CDR3 protein: CASSPQPGYGYTF
clone size: .
J gene: TRBJ1-2
V gene: TRBV6-6
D gene: .

CDR3 DNA: TGTGCCAGCAGTTTGTTCGGGGGGCCTAGCACAGATACGCAGTATTTT
CDR3 protein: CASSLFGGPSTDTQYF
clone size: .
J gene: TRBJ2-3
V gene: TRBV28
D gene: .

CDR3 DNA: TGTGCCAGCAGCTTGGCCAATACAGGGTCCAGGGCCAACGTCCTGACTTTC
CDR3 protein: CASSLANTGSRANVLTF
clone size: .
J gene: TRBJ2-6
V gene: TRBV5-6
D gene: .

CDR3 DNA: TGTGCCAGCAGTCGAGGAGCGGGATCAGATACGCAGTATTTT
CDR3 protein: CASSRGAGSDTQYF
clone size: .
J gene: TRBJ2-3
V gene: TRBV27
D gene: TRBD2

CDR3 DNA: TGTGCCAGCAGCCCAGCGCCCAACACTGAAGCTTTCTTT
CDR3 protein: CASSPAPNTEAFF
clone size: .
J gene: TRBJ1-1
V gene: TRBV7-9
D gene: .

CDR3 DNA: TGTGCCAGCAGCGTAAATTCGGGCTACGAGCAGTACTTC
CDR3 protein: CASSVNSGYEQYF
clone size: once
J gene: TRBJ2-7
V gene: TRBV9
D gene: .

CDR3 DNA: TGCGCCAGCAGCCGGGGCGGGGGGGAACAATCTAATTCACCCCTCCACTTT
CDR3 protein: CASSRGGGEQSNSPLHF
clone size: .
J gene: TRBJ1-6
V gene: TRBV5-1
D gene: .

CDR3 DNA: TGTGCCAGCAGTGACGGAGGTAGGGGCGGAGGCTACACCTTC
CDR3 protein: CASSDGGRGGGYTF
clone size: .
J gene: TRBJ1-2
V gene: TRBV27
D gene: .

CDR3 DNA: TGTGCCAGCACCCCCCAAGCAGGCCCCGGGGAGCTGTTTTTT
CDR3 protein: CASTPQAGPGELFF
clone size: .
J gene: TRBJ2-2
V gene: TRBV11-2
D gene: .

CDR3 DNA: TGTGCCAGCAGCTTAGCGACTGGGACAGGGTCCCAAGAGACCCAGTACTTC
CDR3 protein: CASSLATGTGSQETQYF
clone size: .
J gene: TRBJ2-5
V gene: TRBV7-9
D gene: TRBD1

CDR3 DNA: TGTGCCAGCAGTCCTAGCTCCTACAATGAGCAGTTCTTC
CDR3 protein: CASSPSSYNEQFF
clone size: .
J gene: TRBJ2-1
V gene: TRBV28
D gene: .

CDR3 DNA: TGTGCCAGCAGCTTGGGGCAGAAAAACACAGATACGCAGTATTTT
CDR3 protein: CASSLGQKNTDTQYF
clone size: once
J gene: TRBJ2-3
V gene: TRBV5-4
D gene: .

CDR3 DNA: TGTGCCAGCAGCCTCCGAGGCCCGTATGGCTACACCTTC
CDR3 protein: CASSLRGPYGYTF
clone size: few
J gene: TRBJ1-2
V gene: TRBV14
D gene: .

CDR3 DNA: TGTGCCAGCAGTTCCGTGGGGACTATCCAAGAGACCCAGTACTTC
CDR3 protein: CASSSVGTIQETQYF
clone size: .
J gene: TRBJ2-5
V gene: TRBV7-8
D gene: TRBD2

CDR3 DNA: TGTGCCAGCAGCTCCGGGACTAGCGGGGGGGCCAATGAGCAGTTCTTC
CDR3 protein: CASSSGTSGGANEQFF
clone size: .
J gene: TRBJ2-1
V gene: TRBV7-3
D gene: TRBD2

CDR3 DNA: TGCGCCAGCAGCTTGGATAGCAATCAGCCCCAGCATTTT
CDR3 protein: CASSLDSNQPQHF
clone size: .
J gene: TRBJ1-5
V gene: TRBV5-1
D gene: .

CDR3 DNA: TGTGCCAGCAGTAGGACCCTTCACGCGAACACCGGGGAGCTGTTTTTT
CDR3 protein: CASSRTLHANTGELFF
clone size: .
J gene: TRBJ2-2
V gene: TRBV2
D gene: .

CDR3 DNA: TGTGCCAGCAGTGAAAGCCGCTATGGCTACACCTTC
CDR3 protein: CASSESRYGYTF
clone size: .
J gene: TRBJ1-2
V gene: TRBV2
D gene: .